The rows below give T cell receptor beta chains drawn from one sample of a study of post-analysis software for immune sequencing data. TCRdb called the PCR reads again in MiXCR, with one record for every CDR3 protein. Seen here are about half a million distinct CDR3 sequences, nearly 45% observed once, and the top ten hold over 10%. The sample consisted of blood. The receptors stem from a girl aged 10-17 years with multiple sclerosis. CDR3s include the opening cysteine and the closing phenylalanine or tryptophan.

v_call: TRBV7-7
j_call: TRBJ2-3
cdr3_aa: CASSLTSMGTDTQYF

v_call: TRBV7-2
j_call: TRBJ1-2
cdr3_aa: CASSLQSSGYTF

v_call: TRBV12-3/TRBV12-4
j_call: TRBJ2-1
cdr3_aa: CASSPDRGAYNEQFF

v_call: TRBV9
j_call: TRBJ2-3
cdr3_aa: CASSVDLAGRADTQYF

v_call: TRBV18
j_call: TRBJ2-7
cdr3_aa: CASSPSTTGLNYEQYF

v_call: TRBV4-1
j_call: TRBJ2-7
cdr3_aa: CASSQGGMGSYEQYF

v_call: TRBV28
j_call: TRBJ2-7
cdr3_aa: CASSLEEGSPYEQYF

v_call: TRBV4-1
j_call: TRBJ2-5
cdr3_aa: CASIQILAGPQETQYF

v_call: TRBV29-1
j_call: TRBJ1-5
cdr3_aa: CSVYYGSNQPQHF

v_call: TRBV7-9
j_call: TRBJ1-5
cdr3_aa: CASSSPATGGQPQHF

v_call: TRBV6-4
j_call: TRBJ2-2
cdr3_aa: CASSDSQGPGELFF

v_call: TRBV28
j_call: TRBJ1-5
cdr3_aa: CAARRGYNQPQHF

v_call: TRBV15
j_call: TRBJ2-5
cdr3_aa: CATSRGTSGIHGQYF

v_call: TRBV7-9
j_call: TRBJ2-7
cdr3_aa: CASSSPRGLSEQYF

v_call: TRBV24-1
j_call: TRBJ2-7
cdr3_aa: CATSDWKGRSYEQYF

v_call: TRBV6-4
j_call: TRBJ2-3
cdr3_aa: CASSDSGGSTDTQYF

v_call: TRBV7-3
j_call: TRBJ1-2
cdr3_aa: CASNQGGGDYGYTF

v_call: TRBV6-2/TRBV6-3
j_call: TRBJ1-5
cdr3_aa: CASSSLGRGNNQPQHF

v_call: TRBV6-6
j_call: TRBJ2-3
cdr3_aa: CASSYRGSTDTQYF

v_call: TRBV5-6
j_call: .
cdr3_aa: CASSPDTRRIDYEQYF

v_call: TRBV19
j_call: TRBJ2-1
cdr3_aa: CASSIGSSGNSNNEQFF

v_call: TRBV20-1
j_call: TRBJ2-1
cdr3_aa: CSARDKGRTRPNEQFF

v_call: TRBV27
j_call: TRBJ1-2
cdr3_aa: CATIIPGGRGYTF

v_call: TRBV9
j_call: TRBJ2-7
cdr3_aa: CASSAWAESGGEQYF

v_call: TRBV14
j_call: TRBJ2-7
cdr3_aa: CASSHRDGGSYEQYF